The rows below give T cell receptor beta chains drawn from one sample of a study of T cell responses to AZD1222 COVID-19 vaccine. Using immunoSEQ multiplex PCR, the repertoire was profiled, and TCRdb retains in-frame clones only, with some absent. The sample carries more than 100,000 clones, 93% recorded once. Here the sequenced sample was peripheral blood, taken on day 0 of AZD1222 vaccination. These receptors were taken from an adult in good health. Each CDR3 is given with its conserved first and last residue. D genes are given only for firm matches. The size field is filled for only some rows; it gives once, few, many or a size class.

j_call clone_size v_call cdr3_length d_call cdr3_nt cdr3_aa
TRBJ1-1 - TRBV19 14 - TGTGCCAGTACTACTTCCCTGGGGGCAGTTGAAGCTTTCTTT CASTTSLGAVEAFF
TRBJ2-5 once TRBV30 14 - TGTGCCTGGAGTGTACTCGGGGTTGGGGAGACCCAGTACTTC CAWSVLGVGETQYF
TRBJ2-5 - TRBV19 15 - TGTGCCAGTAGTATAGGTGGCGAGGGCGGAGAGACCCAGTACTTC CASSIGGEGGETQYF
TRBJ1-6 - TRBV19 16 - TGTGCCAGTAGTCCGACCATGATTGCGGAGAATTCACCCCTCCACTTT CASSPTMIAENSPLHF
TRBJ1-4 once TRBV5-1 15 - TGCGCCAGCAGCTTGTCTTGGTCAACTAATGAAAAACTGTTTTTT CASSLSWSTNEKLFF
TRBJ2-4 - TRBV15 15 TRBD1 TGTGCCACCAGCAGAGGAGGGACAGGCCAAAACATTCAGTACTTC CATSRGGTGQNIQYF
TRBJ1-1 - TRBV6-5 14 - TGTGCCAGCAGAGTTGGACCCCTGAACACTGAAGCTTTCTTT CASRVGPLNTEAFF
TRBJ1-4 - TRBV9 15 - TGTGCCAGCAGCGTAGGCCTCCAGCCTAATGAAAAACTGTTTTTT CASSVGLQPNEKLFF
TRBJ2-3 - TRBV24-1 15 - TGTGCCACCAGTGATATTGCAAGCGGCACAGATACGCAGTATTTT CATSDIASGTDTQYF
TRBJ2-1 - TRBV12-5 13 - TGTGCTAGTATCTCCGACAGAGACAATGAGCAGTTCTTC CASISDRDNEQFF